The entry below gives a single T cell receptor beta chain sequence along with its context. Its antigen is not identified. This specimen belongs to a study of OX40 agonist ivuxolimab in advanced cancers. Study-wide points: Antigen targets of the expanded peripheral T cells went undetermined.

The CDR3 contains 12 residues. Trimming stripped 4 bases from V and 7 bases from J, with 10 bases between. Looked up from germline, CDR1 is GTSNPN and CDR2 is SVGIG (reference sequence). Peripheral blood came from all dose cohorts at three timepoints. Sequenced by immunoSEQ multiplex PCR; TCRdb stores in-frame clones only, minus some. This sample yields about 53,000 clones, of which approximately 86% are seen a single time; around 10% belongs to the top ten. Sequences were derived from CD4+ or CD8+ T cells sorted from blood, sampled in a trial of the OX40 agonist ivuxolimab. The clonotype comes from an adult with an advanced solid tumor such as melanoma, head and neck, liver or kidney cancer. The genes are TRBV30 and TRBJ1-4; D possibly corresponds to TRBD1 (5 bases). CDR3 in amino acids: CAWNGGGEKLFF. CDR3 sequence (DNA): TGTGCCTGGAATGGGGGGGGTGAAAAACTGTTTTTT.